This T cell receptor (beta chain) was retrieved from a study of shared clonotypes between healthy human individuals (dated by TCRdb to 2018 to 2021). For the wider study: The cohort comprised two women and a few men aged 18 to 49 years. Each donor's leukapheresis produced roughly between roughly 0.85 and 9.5 billion PBMCs. To increase sequencing depth and limit assay-specific biases, different laboratories used diverse techniques to prepare libraries and sequence TCR repertoires. The study deeply sequenced blood TCR repertoires of several healthy adults to estimate repertoire size and the extent of clonotype sharing between individuals. For each donor, CD4 naive and CD4 memory were each run on three plates, CD8 naive on two plates, and CD8 memory on one plate. The study at large found these results: Larger estimated clonotype richness was generally found for naive subsets than for memory subsets. Rarefaction of sorted-subset datasets indicated incomplete sequencing despite the large sequencing depth. Compared with non-shared clonotypes, clonotypes shared by all four sorted-subset donors had higher generation probabilities. Sampling was restricted to blood, and TCR repertoires in tissues likely differ from the TCR repertoires found in blood. Because the study included a small number of donors, the genetic and exposure-history diversity represented was limited. About 4.5% of naive CD4, 3% to 4% of naive CD8, roughly 2.4% of memory CD4, and over 0.35% of memory CD8 clonotypes were shared across several donors. Pairwise subsampling led to the expectation that sequencing depth would affect the degree of clonotype sharing among donors.

Healthy HIV-negative adults with no recently reported acute infections or vaccinations were included as donors. Every donor was a Caucasian adult residing in Nashville, Tennessee, USA. CD4+ T cells were enriched by magnetic negative selection; naive cells were then positively selected on CD45RA, and the negative fraction formed the memory subset. Blood was collected by leukapheresis, and PBMCs were isolated by Ficoll-Histopaque density gradient centrifugation and then cryopreserved in liquid nitrogen vapor phase. Analytical flow cytometry was used to check the purity and quantity of each magnetically sorted T cell population. Each sorted fraction had its genomic DNA isolated and then quantified by UV absorbance on a Nanodrop 2000c. Cut back by 4 bases and 3 bases, the V and J ends lie 19 bases apart. The CDR3 goes from the cysteine to the phenylalanine over 16 residues. This entry keeps only the CDR3 DNA: 48 bases, framed from base 1. The germline V gene supplies CDR1 SGHDT and CDR2 YYEEEE.

As for this clone: The clone's antigen remains unknown. Base-call qualities are not available, and no considerably larger clone is one nucleotide away.

Using the deep immunoSEQ assay, multiplex PCR amplified TCR CDR3 regions from genomic DNA. Extracted genomic DNA from each cell subset was spread evenly across all wells of several immunoSEQ 96-well plates, with each plate serving as a replicate. For sorted subsets, each replicate PCR was loaded with 200 ng genomic DNA, equivalent to 25,000 to 35,000 T cell genomes. The purified libraries were quantified using a Qubit 3.0 fluorometer, sized with a Bioanalyzer 2100, and then quantified again using the KAPA Library Quantification kit. Every immunoSEQ 96-well plate was sequenced on a dedicated single-read 150-cycle Illumina NextSeq 550 flow cell. The paper's data handling went like this. Because the immunoSEQ output held only junctional sequences and lacked quality scores, the filtering could not match the filtering applied to full-length reads. Sequences were annotated with PyIR, a Python wrapper for IgBLAST v1.9, and V/J genes and CDR3 were assigned using IMGT germline references. Any read was removed if the V/J assignment was weak (E-value above 1e-6), the CDR3 was missing, or the read contained stop codons, out-of-frame junctions, or ambiguous translated residues. V3J clonotypes were defined as sequences sharing the same inferred V gene, J gene, and CDR3 amino acid sequence. Percentage overlap between repertoires was computed as shared unique clonotypes divided by the size of the smaller repertoire. Three approaches were used to assess repertoire richness: RTK rarefaction, the Chao1 estimator, and Recon v2.1 estimates of unobserved clonotypes. For all TCRbeta clonotypes obtained by the gDNA method from a handful of donors, generation probabilities were computed with OLGA. Sourced from immuneACCESS, this table was stored by TCRdb with only in-frame sequences that have V and J called. A share of the clones is absent; for the studies checked, an unresolved V gene accounts for under half, and the remainder has no known explanation. V, J and clone size derive from that table, while D and trimming were established from the DNA sequence. The sample contains approximately 1.5 million clones, about 98% of them found a single time. Approximately 0.45% of the sample is in the top ten clones.

The TCR originated in a man younger than 40 in good health. The V and J segments used are TRBV5-6 and TRBJ2-5, with a weak D call of TRBD2 (5 bases match). Sample: naive CD4+ T cells sorted from blood. The meaning of the sample's cell subset or site label: CD45RA+ positively selected. The DNA sequence is as follows: TGTGCCAGCAGCCCACGCACTAGGTCGAGGGAAGAGACCCAGTACTTC. It specifies CASSPRTRSREETQYF.